This entry describes one TCR beta chain. Its antigen is not known. The V gene lost 1 base and the J gene lost 9 bases, with 11 bases spanning the gap. Germline V gene sequence: CDR1 SGHDT, CDR2 YYEEEE. The CDR3 length is 13 residues. These data belong to a study of post-analysis software for immune sequencing data. General study findings and limits: Five TRBV segments appeared more often in patients than in controls, and TRBV5-6, TRBV5-1 and TRBV20-1 were among these.

Researchers reported that TCR beta cDNA libraries carried unique molecular identifiers. TCRdb re-derived calls from the PCR reads in MiXCR, one entry per CDR3 protein. Here the sample spans roughly 870,000 distinct CDR3 sequences, under 70% being singletons. Material: blood. V and J are TRBV5-6 and TRBJ1-3; tentative D call: TRBD1 (6 bases). The clonotype originates from a girl aged 10 to 17 with multiple sclerosis. CDR3 sequence reads: CASSLRQAATIYF. The CDR3 DNA sequence: TGTGCCAGCAGCTTGAGACAGGCAGCCACCATATATTTT. Complete variable domain (other parts from reference TRBV5-6 and TRBJ1-3): DAGVTQSPTHLIKTRGQQVTLRCSPKSGHDTVSWYQQALGQGPQFIFQYYEEEERQRGNFPDRFSGHQFPNYSSELNVNALLLGDSALYLCASSLRQAATIYFGEGSWLTVV.